This TCR beta chain emerged from a study of T cell repertoires in cytomegalovirus infection. Study at large: Public TCR beta signatures marked donors with CMV infection and the matching HLA.

Overall study results and limits: There were HLA-C-restricted CMV-specific TCR beta clonotypes dominating the ex vivo response.

V lost 5 bases and J lost 2, with 10 bases in between. The CDR3 has 13 amino acids. Germline-derived CDR1 and CDR2 are SQVTM and ANQGSEA. One entry per CDR3 protein results from TCRdb running MiXCR on the reads. Found here are 300,000 or so distinct CDR3 sequences, around 9.6% of them singletons; the top ten hold around 2.4%. This clonotype was counted between two and nine times. Its antigen is not identified. The sequencing input was PBMCs. The clonotype was recovered from a human donor in good health (CMV status not recorded). Some clones in this sample may be carry-over from other donors' samples. The chain employs TRBV29-1 and TRBJ2-4; D may be TRBD1 (6 bases). The CDR3 protein is CSVSDRPKNIQYF. The DNA for the CDR3 is TGCAGCGTTTCCGACAGGCCCAAAAACATTCAGTACTTC.